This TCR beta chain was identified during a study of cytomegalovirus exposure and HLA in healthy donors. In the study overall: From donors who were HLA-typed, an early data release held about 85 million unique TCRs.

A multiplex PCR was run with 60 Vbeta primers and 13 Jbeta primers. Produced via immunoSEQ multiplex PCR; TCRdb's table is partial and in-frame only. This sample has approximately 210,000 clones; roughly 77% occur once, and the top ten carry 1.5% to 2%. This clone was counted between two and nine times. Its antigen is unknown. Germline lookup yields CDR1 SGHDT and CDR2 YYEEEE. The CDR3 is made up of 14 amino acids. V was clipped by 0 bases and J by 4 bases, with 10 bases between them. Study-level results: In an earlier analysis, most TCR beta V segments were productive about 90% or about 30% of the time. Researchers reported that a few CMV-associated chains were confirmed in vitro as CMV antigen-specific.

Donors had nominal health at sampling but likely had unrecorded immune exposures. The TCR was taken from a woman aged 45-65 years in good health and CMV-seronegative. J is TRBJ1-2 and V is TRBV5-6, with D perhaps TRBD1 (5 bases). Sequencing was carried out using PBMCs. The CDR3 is CASSLVAGGYGYTF. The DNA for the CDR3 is TGTGCCAGCAGCTTGGTAGCCGGGGGCTATGGCTACACCTTC.